Following are 24 T cell receptor beta chains from one sample sequenced in a study of beta chain features in type 1 diabetes. The study reverse transcribed the entire isolated RNA, so it sequenced expressed TCRB transcripts. Assay: immunoSEQ multiplex PCR; the TCRdb copy retains only in-frame clones and omits some. The table records 350,000 to 450,000 clones, around 13% of them present only once. The sample comprised naive CD4+ T cells from blood. These receptors came from a man younger than 40 in good health.

This clone was counted only a few times. The rearrangement joins TRBV7-2 to TRBJ2-7; D unresolved. Trimming took 0 bases from V and 5 from J, leaving 8 bases between them. Germline CDR1 SGHTA, CDR2 FQGNSA. The CDR3 consists of 13 residues. This chain's CDR3 is CASSLATANEQYV. CDR3 sequence (DNA): TGTGCCAGCAGCTTAGCCACAGCAAACGAGCAGTACGTC.

This clone was picked up a small number of times. The chain uses TRBV5-1 and TRBJ2-5; TRBD2 agrees at 10 bases. Germline CDR1 SGHRS, CDR2 YFSETQ. V lost 2 bases and J lost 4; bases outside the gene matches: 8. The CDR3 contains 16 residues. This CDR3 reads CASSLGLAGEGETQYF. CDR3 bases: TGCGCCAGCAGCTTAGGTCTAGCGGGAGAGGGAGAGACCCAGTACTTC.

This chain links TRBV29-1 with TRBJ1-2; no firm D call. Per germline, CDR1 SQVTM and CDR2 ANQGSEA. This CDR3 contains 14 residues. Trimming pared 4 bases from V and 0 bases from J, leaving 12 bases between. The CDR3 reads CSVGLLTANYGYTF. Written as DNA, the CDR3 is TGCAGCGTTGGACTTCTTACAGCTAACTATGGCTACACCTTC.

The gene calls are TRBV19 and TRBJ2-3; D uncertain. The germline V gene encodes CDR1 LNHDA and CDR2 SQIVND (reference sequence). The CDR3 length is 15 residues. The V end was cut by 5 bases, the J end by 1 base, with 13 bases between. CDR3 nucleotides: TGTGCCAGTAGTCCCAAGGTCCGGGGCACAGATACGCAGTATTTT. Protein: CASSPKVRGTDTQYF.

The CDR3 DNA is TGTGCCAGCAGCCCTGGACTAGTGGGTGTGGAGACCCAGTACTTC. It is translated as CASSPGLVGVETQYF. The chain recombines TRBV14 with TRBJ2-5, with TRBD2 matching over 7 bases. The CDR3 contains 15 residues. CDR1 and CDR2 from the germline V gene are SGHDN and FVKESK. After removal of 4 bases from V and 5 bases from J, the junction contained 10 bases not matched to a gene. Combining the CDR3 with reference TRBV14 and TRBJ2-5 gives the whole variable domain EAGVTQFPSHSVIEKGQTVTLRCDPISGHDNLYWYRRVMGKEIKFLLHFVKESKQDESGMPNNRFLAERTGGTYSTLKVQPAELEDSGVYFCASSPGLVGVETQYFGPGTRLLVL.

The gene calls are TRBV9 and TRBJ2-7; D call uncertain. With 0 bases removed from V and 1 base from J, the gap between germline ends came to 8 bases. The CDR3 length is 14 residues. The germline gives CDR1 SGDLS, CDR2 YYNGEE. CDR3 in amino acids: CASSVADGSYEQYF. Written as DNA, the CDR3 is TGTGCCAGCAGCGTAGCTGACGGATCCTACGAGCAGTACTTC.

The CDR3 DNA reads TGTGCCAGCCGGCTAGCGGGGGTGGATGAGCAGTTCTTC. Translating it yields CASRLAGVDEQFF. The chain joins TRBV7-2 to TRBJ2-1, with TRBD2 matching 10 bases. Germline CDR1 reads SGHTA; CDR2 reads FQGNSA. The CDR3 length is 13 residues. After removal of 8 bases from V and 8 bases from J, the junction contained 6 bases not matched to a gene.

This clone was counted between two and nine times. This chain connects TRBV27 to TRBJ1-5; D is undetermined. The CDR3 is made up of 15 amino acids. V gave up 6 bases and J gave up 5 bases, with 17 bases separating them. Looked up from germline, CDR1 is MNHEY and CDR2 is SMNVEV (reference sequence). In DNA form, the CDR3 reads TGTGCCAGCAGCCCATCGAACAGTCCCCATCAGCCCCAGCATTTT. It specifies CASSPSNSPHQPQHF.

This clone was counted a few times. V usage is TRBV18 and J usage is TRBJ2-7, with 7 nucleotides matching TRBD2. The CDR3 totals 16 residues. V lost 6 bases to trimming and J lost 4 bases; unmatched junction nucleotides: 15. CDR1 is KGHSH, CDR2 LQKENI, per germline. The CDR3 is CASSPKTSPKLYEQYV. Here the CDR3 DNA reads TGTGCCAGCTCTCCTAAGACTAGCCCCAAACTTTACGAGCAGTACGTC.

This clone was picked up a small number of times. J is TRBJ2-7 and V is TRBV28; TRBD1 matches at 11 bases. Germline lookup yields CDR1 MDHEN and CDR2 SYDVKM. This CDR3 has 13 amino acids. V dropped 6 bases and J dropped 2; count of bases not matched to a gene: 0. This chain's CDR3 is CASRGQGAYEQYV. DNA for the CDR3: TGTGCCAGCAGGGGACAGGGGGCCTACGAGCAGTACGTC.

About this clone: Different DNA sequences within this sample yield the same CDR3. The rearrangement links TRBV20-1 to TRBJ1-2; D not resolved. The CDR3 sequence is 11 residues long. The V end lost 1 base, the J end lost 4 bases, and 4 bases lay between the germline ends. Germline V gives CDR1 DFQATT, CDR2 SNEGSKA (reference sequence). The CDR3 region is CSARGVYGYTF. The DNA for the CDR3 is TGCAGTGCTAGAGGGGTCTATGGCTACACCTTC.

This clone appeared a few times. Other DNA sequences in the same sample also yield this CDR3. The V gene is TRBV5-6, the J gene TRBJ2-5; D not resolved. Germline CDR1 SGHDT, CDR2 YYEEEE. The CDR3 runs to 13 residues. V lost 2 bases, J lost 2 bases, and 7 bases lay in between. The CDR3 DNA reads TGTGCCAGCAGCTTAGGGCCTCAAGAGACCCAGTACTTC. Translating it yields CASSLGPQETQYF.

This clone was observed a handful of times. The CDR3: CSVGVAYEQYF. CDR3 nucleotide sequence: TGCAGCGTTGGGGTGGCCTACGAGCAGTACTTC. The rearrangement joins TRBV29-1 to TRBJ2-7; D is ambiguous. The V and J ends lost 4 bases and 2 bases respectively, with 6 bases between them. The CDR3 covers 11 residues. Per germline, CDR1 SQVTM and CDR2 ANQGSEA.

This clone occurred a few times. The rearrangement uses TRBV5-1 and TRBJ2-1, with 8 bases aligning to TRBD2. Trimming removed 1 base from V and 3 bases from J; junction bases left unmatched: 9. Looked up from germline, CDR1 is SGHRS and CDR2 is YFSETQ. The CDR3 has 17 residues. The CDR3, as DNA: TGCGCCAGCAGCTTGCAGAGACTAGCGACCGACTACAATGAGCAGTTCTTC. The encoded protein is CASSLQRLATDYNEQFF.

This clone has more than one count but fewer than ten. V and J are TRBV7-9 and TRBJ2-7, with a possible D match to TRBD2 (5 bases). V was pared by 7 bases and J by 3 bases, with 16 bases between. CDR3 length: 14 residues. CDR1 and CDR2 from the germline V gene are SEHNR and FQNEAQ (reference sequence). The CDR3 region is CASTKIGVDYEQYF. The CDR3 nucleotides read TGTGCCAGCACCAAGATCGGGGTTGACTACGAGCAGTACTTC.

The rearrangement uses TRBV7-2 and TRBJ2-4; D remains ambiguous. Between the trimmed V and J ends, which lost 2 bases and 0 bases, there was a span of 8 bases. The CDR3 is 15 amino acids. Germline CDR1 is SGHTA and CDR2 is FQGNSA. Written as DNA, the CDR3 is TGTGCCAGCAGCTTACGGCAGCTAGCCAAAAACATTCAGTACTTC. The encoded protein is CASSLRQLAKNIQYF.

V is TRBV9 and J is TRBJ2-3, with 12 positions matching TRBD2. The length of the CDR3 is 17 residues. Trimming at V came to 0 bases and at J to 1 base, leaving 3 bases not matched to a gene. CDR1 is SGDLS and CDR2 is YYNGEE in the germline V gene. The CDR3 is CASSVEASGRGTDTQYF. The CDR3 DNA reads as TGTGCCAGCAGCGTAGAGGCTAGCGGGAGGGGCACAGATACGCAGTATTTT.

This clone was counted only a few times. The chain uses TRBV10-3 and TRBJ2-2; no reliable D call. The V end lost 0 bases, the J end lost 7 bases, and 9 bases lay between the germline ends. The germline V gene encodes CDR1 ENHRY and CDR2 SYGVKD. This CDR3 spans 14 amino acids. CDR3 loop: CAISESQVGGELFF. In DNA, the CDR3 is TGTGCCATCAGTGAGTCCCAGGTTGGCGGGGAGCTGTTTTTT.

This clone has more than one count but fewer than ten. The V gene is TRBV7-2, the J gene TRBJ2-5; 7 bases are shared with TRBD1. This CDR3 comprises 13 residues. Germline assignment: CDR1 SGHTA and CDR2 FQGNSA. Germline trimming cut 5 bases from V and 4 bases from J; bases unmatched to any gene: 4. The chain's CDR3 is CASSQGESETQYF. In DNA form, the CDR3 reads TGTGCCAGCAGCCAGGGGGAGTCAGAGACCCAGTACTTC.

The table lists this clone with a few counts. The chain couples TRBV2 to TRBJ2-7, with D possibly being TRBD1 (6 bases). CDR1 and CDR2 from the germline V gene are SNHLY and FYNNEI. Trimming took 6 bases from V and 11 from J, leaving 17 bases between them. CDR3 length equals 12 residues. The CDR3 loop reads CASSSVTGVKYF. CDR3 bases: TGTGCCAGCAGCTCTGTGACAGGCGTTAAGTACTTC.

There are a few counts of this clone. The chain carries TRBV27 and TRBJ2-1, with 9 bases that match TRBD2. J was trimmed by 5 bases and V by 5 bases; bases with no gene match: 16. The germline V gene has CDR1 MNHEY and CDR2 SMNVEV (reference sequence). The CDR3 spans 18 residues. CDR3 residues: CASSPPRAGGLYNNEQFF. The CDR3 DNA reads TGTGCCAGCAGTCCTCCCAGAGCGGGAGGCCTCTATAACAATGAGCAGTTCTTC.

The gene calls are TRBV14 and TRBJ1-1; D is possibly TRBD1 (6 bases). The CDR3 spans 16 residues. The V end was cut by 0 bases, the J end by 2 bases, with 13 bases between. Germline CDR1 is SGHDN and CDR2 is FVKESK. CDR3 sequence: CASSQDIGTPNTEAFF. The CDR3 DNA follows: TGTGCCAGCAGCCAAGATATCGGGACACCAAACACTGAAGCTTTCTTT.

The CDR3 sequence: CASSRGEGYEQYV. The CDR3 region has the DNA TGTGCTTCGTCCAGGGGGGAGGGCTACGAGCAGTACGTC. V is TRBV27 and J is TRBJ2-7; either TRBD1 or TRBD2 may supply D (7 bases each). CDR3 length: 13 amino acids. In germline, CDR1 is MNHEY, CDR2 SMNVEV (reference sequence).

The V and J genes are TRBV4-3 and TRBJ2-7, with 7 bases identical to TRBD1. With V trimmed by 6 bases and J by 0 bases, 17 bases remained unmatched. The CDR3 spans 18 residues. Germline V gene sequence: CDR1 LGHNA, CDR2 YSLEER. The CDR3 is CASSRFRKGQSSSYEQYV. CDR3 DNA: TGCGCCAGCAGTCGATTCAGAAAGGGACAGTCTAGCTCCTACGAGCAGTACGTC.